A single T cell receptor beta chain is shown here with its context. Its cognate antigen is unknown. This record comes from a study of beta chain features in type 1 diabetes. General study results and limits: Shorter TCRB CDR3s, moderately but significantly so, marked every one of the four CD4+ subsets in Type 1 diabetes patients.

Germline CDR1 is SEHNR and CDR2 is FQNEAQ (reference sequence). The length of the CDR3 is 14 residues. The germline V and J ends were trimmed by 0 bases and 7 bases, with 12 bases remaining between them. Since all of the isolated RNA was reverse transcribed, expressed TCRB transcripts were what got sequenced. Sequenced by immunoSEQ multiplex PCR; TCRdb stores in-frame clones only, minus some. The sample records 150,000 to 170,000 clones, 10% being singletons. This clonotype was obtained from a man aged 25 to 40 with type 1 diabetes. The sample comprised central memory CD4+ T cells from blood. J is TRBJ1-1 and V is TRBV7-9; D gene unclear. CDR3 residues: CASSLALIAYEAFF. In DNA form, the CDR3 reads TGTGCCAGCAGCTTAGCGCTAATTGCCTATGAAGCTTTCTTT. Using reference TRBV7-9 and TRBJ1-1 for the parts outside the CDR3, the full variable domain is DTGVSQNPRHKITKRGQNVTFRCDPISEHNRLYWYRQTLGQGPEFLTYFQNEAQLEKSRLLSDRFSAERPKGSFSTLEIQRTEQGDSAMYLCASSLALIAYEAFFGQGTRLTVV.